The clone carrying this T cell receptor (beta chain) occurred many times. The sample is drawn from a study of Graves' ophthalmopathy and Graves' hyperthyroidism. Per germline, CDR1 MNHNS and CDR2 SASEGT. This CDR3 is built from 10 residues. The V end lost 8 bases, the J end lost 7 bases, and 8 bases lay between the germline ends. From RNA, the CDR3 regions of TCR beta chains were amplified and sequenced. The first-round RT-PCR employed HTBI primers together with the Qiagen OneStep RT-PCR kit. A multiplex PCR was then performed as the second round. One entry per CDR3 protein, called by TCRdb with MiXCR from the multiplex PCR reads. The sample holds roughly 380,000 distinct CDR3 sequences, roughly 15% seen once.

The chain uses TRBV6-1 and TRBJ2-5, with D hard to call. The receptor was derived from a woman aged 18-29 years with stable Graves' hyperthyroidism. Specimen: peripheral blood. The CDR3 sequence is CASRNRTQYF. CDR3 DNA sequence: TGTGCCAGCCGAAACAGGACCCAGTACTTC.